The rows below give T cell receptor beta chains drawn from one sample of a study of CD8 T cells in ankylosing spondylitis. TCRdb reanalysed the 5' RACE reads using MiXCR and keeps one entry per CDR3 protein. The data contain roughly 350,000 distinct CDR3 sequences, under 8.5% of them singletons. Material: blood, either unsorted or a sorted T cell fraction (not recorded which). These receptor sequences come from a male donor with ankylosing spondylitis. Both conserved end residues are part of each CDR3. A D gene is named only where the DNA matches it firmly. Size values are once, few and many counts, or a class for expanded clones, and some rows have none.

d_gene	v_gene	abundance	j_gene	CDR3aa	CDR3nt
TRBD2	TRBV10-2	few	TRBJ2-1	CASSVLRGLAANEQFF	TGCGCCAGCAGTGTTCTGAGAGGACTAGCGGCTAATGAGCAGTTCTTC
NA	TRBV19	NA	TRBJ2-1	CASSIPVVGNEQFF	TGTGCCAGTAGTATTCCCGTCGTAGGCAATGAGCAGTTCTTC
NA	TRBV7-2	NA	TRBJ2-5	CASSLNPPPETQYF	TGTGCCAGCAGCTTAAATCCGCCCCCGGAGACCCAGTACTTC
NA	TRBV20-1	few	TRBJ1-5	CSALTGAGSNQPQHF	TGCAGTGCACTTACCGGGGCCGGGAGCAATCAGCCCCAGCATTTT
NA	TRBV7-9	NA	TRBJ2-7	CASSFSQYEQYF	TGTGCCAGCAGCTTTTCTCAATACGAGCAGTACTTC
NA	TRBV5-1	many	TRBJ2-2	CASSFGLGTGELFF	TGCGCCAGCAGCTTCGGATTGGGGACCGGGGAGCTGTTTTTT
NA	TRBV20-1	many	TRBJ2-3	CSATQGRTDTQYF	TGCAGTGCTACCCAGGGTCGCACAGATACGCAGTATTTT
TRBD2	TRBV7-3	many	TRBJ2-1	CASTFGLAGVNEQFF	TGTGCCAGCACCTTTGGACTAGCGGGAGTCAATGAGCAGTTCTTC
NA	TRBV29-1	few	TRBJ2-7	CSVEVPGDSFYEQYF	TGCAGCGTTGAAGTCCCGGGAGACAGCTTCTACGAGCAGTACTTC
TRBD1	TRBV20-1	many	TRBJ1-6	CSALDRGNSPLHF	TGCAGTGCATTAGACAGGGGTAATTCACCCCTCCACTTT
TRBD2	TRBV20-1	NA	TRBJ2-7	CSALGVAGVYNEQYF	TGCAGCGCTCTGGGAGTTGCGGGAGTCTATAACGAGCAGTACTTC
NA	TRBV20-1	few	TRBJ1-1	CSAANRLEAFF	TGCAGTGCGGCTAACCGCCTTGAAGCTTTCTTT
NA	TRBV7-7	many	TRBJ2-1	CASSRDRFGEQFF	TGTGCTAGCAGCCGAGACAGGTTTGGTGAGCAGTTCTTC
NA	TRBV5-1	few	TRBJ1-4	CASSLLQGEKLFF	TGCGCCAGCAGCTTGCTACAGGGTGAAAAACTGTTTTTT
TRBD2	TRBV28	NA	TRBJ2-1	CASSQTSGRAHEQFF	TGTGCCAGCAGTCAGACTAGCGGGAGGGCCCATGAGCAGTTCTTC
NA	TRBV3-1	many	TRBJ2-7	CASSHTFYEQYF	TGTGCCAGCAGCCACACCTTCTACGAGCAGTACTTC
TRBD1	TRBV5-1	few	TRBJ2-6	CASSLAQGLGANVLTF	TGCGCCAGCAGCTTGGCACAGGGGCTTGGGGCCAACGTCCTGACTTTC
NA	TRBV2	NA	TRBJ2-1	CASDRRGYYNEQFF	TGTGCCAGCGACAGGCGAGGTTACTACAATGAGCAGTTCTTC
NA	TRBV20-1	NA	TRBJ2-4	CSASDSSNIQYF	TGCAGTGCTAGTGACTCGTCAAACATTCAGTACTTC
NA	TRBV7-2	NA	TRBJ2-2	CASSLAVSGELFF	TGTGCCAGCAGCTTAGCGGTGTCCGGGGAGCTGTTTTTT
NA	TRBV28	NA	TRBJ1-2	CASSFPDRGPYGYTF	TGTGCCAGCAGTTTCCCCGACCGGGGACCCTATGGCTACACCTTC
TRBD1	TRBV5-1	many	TRBJ2-7	CASSSSGGSYEQYF	TGCGCCAGCAGCTCTTCAGGGGGCTCCTACGAGCAGTACTTC
NA	TRBV5-1	NA	TRBJ1-3	CASSSQGNFGNTIYF	TGCGCCAGCAGCTCTCAGGGTAACTTTGGAAACACCATATATTTT
TRBD1	TRBV18	many	TRBJ2-5	CASSLQYTSSGQGETQYF	TGTGCCAGCTCACTACAATACACCTCCTCGGGACAGGGAGAGACCCAGTACTTC
NA	TRBV25-1	many	TRBJ1-2	CASSESRPVYGYTF	TGTGCCAGCAGTGAATCTAGGCCGGTTTATGGCTACACCTTC
NA	TRBV20-1	many	TRBJ2-7	CSARDPRAGRRYEQYF	TGCAGTGCTAGAGATCCAAGGGCAGGGCGAAGGTACGAGCAGTACTTC
NA	TRBV20-1	large	TRBJ1-1	CSAQQGGAEAFF	TGCAGTGCTCAACAAGGGGGAGCTGAAGCTTTCTTT